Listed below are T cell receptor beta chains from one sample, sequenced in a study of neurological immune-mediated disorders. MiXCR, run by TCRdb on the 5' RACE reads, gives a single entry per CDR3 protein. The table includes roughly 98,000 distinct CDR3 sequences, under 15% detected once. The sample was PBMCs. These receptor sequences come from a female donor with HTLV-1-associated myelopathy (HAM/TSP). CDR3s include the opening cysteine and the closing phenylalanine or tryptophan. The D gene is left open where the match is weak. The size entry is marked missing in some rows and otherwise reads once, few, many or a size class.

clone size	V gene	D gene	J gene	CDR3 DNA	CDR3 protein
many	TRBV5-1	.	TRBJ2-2	TGCGCCAGCAGCTTGACAGGACAGCCGAACACCGGGGAGCTGTTTTTT	CASSLTGQPNTGELFF
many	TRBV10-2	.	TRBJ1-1	TGCGCCAGCAGTCACAGGGTGGGGTGCACTGAAGCTTTCTTT	CASSHRVGCTEAFF
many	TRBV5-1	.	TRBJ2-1	TGCGCCAGCAGCTTGGGAACAGGGAGCTCCTACAATGAGCAGTTCTTC	CASSLGTGSSYNEQFF
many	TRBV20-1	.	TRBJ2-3	TGCAGTGCGCATCACACAGATACGCAGTATTTT	CSAHHTDTQYF
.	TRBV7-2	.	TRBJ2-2	TGTGCCAGCAACTTCCGCGGAGGGAAGGAGCTGTTTTTT	CASNFRGGKELFF
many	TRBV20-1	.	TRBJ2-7	TGCAGTGCTAGAGGGCAAGAGTATGGGAACGAGCAGTACTTC	CSARGQEYGNEQYF
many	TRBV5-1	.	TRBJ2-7	TGCGCCAGCAGCTTGGCGAGGTTGAGGGACACCGTCTCCTACGAGCAGTACTTC	CASSLARLRDTVSYEQYF
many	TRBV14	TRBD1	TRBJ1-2	TGTGCCAGCAGCCAAGAAGGCGGGACAGGAGTTATCTATGGCTACACCTTC	CASSQEGGTGVIYGYTF
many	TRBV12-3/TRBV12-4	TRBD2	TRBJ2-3	TGTGCCAGCAGTTTTAAAGCGGGATCCACAGATACGCAGTATTTT	CASSFKAGSTDTQYF
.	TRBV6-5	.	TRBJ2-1	TGTACCAGCAGAGGACAGTGGGCGAATGAGCAGTTCTTC	CTSRGQWANEQFF
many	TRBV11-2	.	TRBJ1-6	TGTGCCAGCAGCTTATCTGACAATTCACCCCTCCACTTT	CASSLSDNSPLHF
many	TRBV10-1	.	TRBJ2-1	TGCGCCAGCTCCTGGGGAAGGAACAATGAGCAGTTCTTC	CASSWGRNNEQFF
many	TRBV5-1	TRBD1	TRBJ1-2	TGCGCCAGCAGCTTAGGACAGGGGAACTATGGCTACACCTTC	CASSLGQGNYGYTF
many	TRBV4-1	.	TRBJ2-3	TGCGCCAGCAGCCAAGTGTTGTTGCCAGCGGGACAAAGCACAGATACGCAGTATTTT	CASSQVLLPAGQSTDTQYF
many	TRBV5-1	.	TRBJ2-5	TGCGCCAGCAGCTTGGCCTGGGACCAAGGAGGGACCCAGTACTTC	CASSLAWDQGGTQYF
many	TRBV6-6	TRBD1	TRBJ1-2	TGTGCCAGCACACTGGGGACAGCCAGTAACTATGGCTACACCTTC	CASTLGTASNYGYTF
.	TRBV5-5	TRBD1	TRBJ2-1	TGTGCCAGCAGCCCGCAGGGACAGGCTTGGGATGAGCAGTTCTTC	CASSPQGQAWDEQFF
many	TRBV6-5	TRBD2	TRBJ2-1	TGTGCCAGCAGTTCGCGGGGGAGCTCCTACAATGAGCAGTTCTTC	CASSSRGSSYNEQFF
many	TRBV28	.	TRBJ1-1	TGTGCCAGCATGGGCAGGGAAACTGAAGCTTTCTTT	CASMGRETEAFF
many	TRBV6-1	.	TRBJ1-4	TGTGCCAGCAGTGAAGCTGGGTGGGGAGGTCTGTTTTTT	CASSEAGWGGLFF
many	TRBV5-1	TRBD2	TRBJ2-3	TGCGCCAGCAGCTTCTCGACTAGCGGGGGATCAGATACGCAGTATTTT	CASSFSTSGGSDTQYF
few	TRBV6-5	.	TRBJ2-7	TGTGCCAGCAGTGACAGGTATTACTACGAGCAGTACTTC	CASSDRYYYEQYF
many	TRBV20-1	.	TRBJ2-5	TGCAGTGCTAGAACGACAGCCAACTGGGAGGAGACCCAGTACTTC	CSARTTANWEETQYF
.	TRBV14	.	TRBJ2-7	TGTGCCAGCAGTTACTTATCCTACGAGCAGTACTTC	CASSYLSYEQYF
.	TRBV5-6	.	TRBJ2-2	TGTGCCAGCAGCTTGGAGGCAAGGAACACCGGGGAGCTGTTTTTT	CASSLEARNTGELFF
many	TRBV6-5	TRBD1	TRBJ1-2	TGTGCCAGCAGTTACTATTCGGGACAGTCTAACTATGGCTACACCTTC	CASSYYSGQSNYGYTF
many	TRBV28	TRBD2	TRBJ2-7	TGTGCCAGCAGTCCTATAGCGGGAGGTGGAGAGCAGTACTTC	CASSPIAGGGEQYF
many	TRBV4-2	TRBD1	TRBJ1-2	TGTGCCAGCAGCCTAATAACAGGGGGCTTTACGAACTATGGCTACACCTTC	CASSLITGGFTNYGYTF
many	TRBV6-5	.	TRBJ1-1	TGTGCCAGCAGTTACTCGTGGCAGATGAACACTGAAGCTTTCTTT	CASSYSWQMNTEAFF
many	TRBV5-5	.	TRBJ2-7	TGTGCCTCGACTGGAATGCGTGGGGAGCAGTACTTC	CASTGMRGEQYF
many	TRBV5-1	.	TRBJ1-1	TGCGCCAGCAGCCTGGCAGTGAACACTGAAGCTTTCTTT	CASSLAVNTEAFF
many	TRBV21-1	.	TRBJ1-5	TGTGCCAGCAGCAAAGGGACAGGGGGCGCGAGTCAGCCCCAGCATTTT	CASSKGTGGASQPQHF
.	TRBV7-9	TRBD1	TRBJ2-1	TGTGCCAGCAGCTTAGACAGGGGGATCAATGAGCAGTTCTTC	CASSLDRGINEQFF
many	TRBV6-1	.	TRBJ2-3	TGTGCCAGCAGTGAATATCTGGGGGACACAGATACGCAGTATTTT	CASSEYLGDTDTQYF
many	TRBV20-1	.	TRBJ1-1	TGCAGTGCTAGAGATCTAAGGGTGAACACTGAAGCTTTCTTT	CSARDLRVNTEAFF
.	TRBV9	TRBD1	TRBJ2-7	TGTGCCAGCAGCGCAACAGGGGACGTTACCTACGAGCAGTACTTC	CASSATGDVTYEQYF
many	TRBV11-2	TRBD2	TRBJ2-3	TGTGCCAGCAGCTTAGACCAGCCCGGGGGGGCCGGAGATACGCAGTATTTT	CASSLDQPGGAGDTQYF
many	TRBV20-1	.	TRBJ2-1	TGCAGTGCTAGAGATCGACTTCGCTCCTACAATGAGCAGTTCTTC	CSARDRLRSYNEQFF
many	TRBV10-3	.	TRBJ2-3	TGTGCCATCAGAGAAGACACAGATACGCAGTATTTT	CAIREDTDTQYF